The 27 T cell receptor beta chains below come from one sample, sequenced in a study of CD4+ T cells in melanoma. Generated by immunoSEQ multiplex PCR, the TCRdb table keeps only in-frame clones and is missing some. This sample carries over 100,000 clones, about 90% of them seen once, and the ten largest clones take 2.5% to 3.5%. Source material: peripheral blood. These receptors originate from a human donor with melanoma.

The chain links TRBV27 to TRBJ2-7; the D call may be TRBD1 or TRBD2 (6 bases each). V lost 5 bases and J 4 bases, leaving 18 bases between the germline ends. Germline V gene data show CDR1 as MNHEY and CDR2 as SMNVEV (reference sequence). The CDR3 has 15 amino acids. The CDR3 region is CASSRKSEGGYEQYF. Written as DNA, the CDR3 is TGTGCCAGCAGTCGGAAGAGCGAGGGGGGTTACGAGCAGTACTTC.

This clone was counted once. Written as DNA, the CDR3 is TGTGCCAGCAGTGTCGGAGATTCACCCCTCCACTTT. Protein product: CASSVGDSPLHF. V and J are TRBV2 and TRBJ1-6, with D uncertain. Per germline, CDR1 SNHLY and CDR2 FYNNEI. The CDR3 runs 12 residues. The V gene lost 4 bases and the J gene lost 8 bases, with 6 bases spanning the gap.

The V and J genes are TRBV5-4 and TRBJ1-1; 11 bases agree with TRBD1. The CDR3 runs to 16 residues. Trimming took 3 bases from V and 2 from J; bases not matched to a gene: 6. Germline CDR1 is SGHNT and CDR2 is YYREEE (reference sequence). The DNA of the CDR3 is TGTGCCAGCAGCTCTCGGACAGGGGGCGGTAACACTGAAGCTTTCTTT. It codes for CASSSRTGGGNTEAFF.

In its sample, this clone was seen once. The rearrangement uses TRBV14 and TRBJ1-4; D might be TRBD1 (6 bases). V was clipped by 4 bases and J by 10 bases, with 16 bases between them. The CDR3 runs 14 residues. Germline V lookup: CDR1 SGHDN, CDR2 FVKESK. CDR3 amino acids: CASSPRGNKGKLFF. The CDR3 region has the DNA TGTGCCAGCAGCCCAAGGGGGAATAAAGGAAAACTGTTTTTT.

V gene TRBV7-9 combines with J gene TRBJ2-5, with D possibly called TRBD1 or TRBD2 (5 bases each). There are 15 residues in the CDR3. Germline CDR1 is SEHNR and CDR2 is FQNEAQ (reference sequence). Trimming shortened V by 3 bases and J by 0 bases, and 11 bases separated the two germline ends. The CDR3: CASSFPGTHQETQYF. CDR3 in DNA: TGTGCCAGCAGCTTTCCCGGGACCCACCAAGAGACCCAGTACTTC. The variable domain in full, with the rest retrieved from reference TRBV7-9 and TRBJ2-5, is DTGVSQNPRHKITKRGQNVTFRCDPISEHNRLYWYRQTLGQGPEFLTYFQNEAQLEKSRLLSDRFSAERPKGSFSTLEIQRTEQGDSAMYLCASSFPGTHQETQYFGPGTRLLVL.

This rearrangement joins TRBV5-4 to TRBJ2-5; TRBD2 matches 7 bases. The germline V gene encodes CDR1 SGHNT and CDR2 YYREEE (reference sequence). The CDR3 totals 13 residues. Trimming removed 2 bases from V and 5 bases from J; junction bases left unmatched: 3. Written as DNA, the CDR3 is TGTGCCAGCAGCTTTGCGGGGGTGGAGACCCAGTACTTC. This sequence encodes CASSFAGVETQYF.

This sequence joins TRBV5-4 and TRBJ1-2; the match to TRBD1 covers 7 bases. Germline loops: CDR1 SGHNT, CDR2 YYREEE (reference sequence). J gave up 3 bases and V 4 bases, and 9 bases lay outside the gene matches. CDR3 length: 15 amino acids. The CDR3 reads CASSLIGQDHYGYTF. The CDR3 DNA follows: TGTGCCAGCAGCCTTATCGGACAGGACCACTATGGCTACACCTTC.

The gene calls are TRBV18 and TRBJ2-3; 11 bases fit TRBD2. In germline, CDR1 is KGHSH, CDR2 LQKENI. J was trimmed by 0 bases and V by 2 bases; bases with no gene match: 4. The CDR3 is 17 residues long. For the CDR3, the DNA is TGTGCCAGCTCACCAGGGACTAGCGGACTAAGCACAGATACGCAGTATTTT. Amino acid sequence: CASSPGTSGLSTDTQYF.

CDR3 loop: CASSQQAGVETQYF. Written as DNA, the CDR3 is TGTGCCAGCAGCCAACAAGCGGGGGTGGAGACCCAGTACTTC. The genes are TRBV14 and TRBJ2-5; 8 nucleotides match TRBD2. The CDR3 is made up of 14 amino acids. Germline values: CDR1 SGHDN, CDR2 FVKESK. J gave up 5 bases and V 2 bases, and 4 bases lay outside the gene matches.

J is TRBJ2-1 and V is TRBV2; maybe TRBD2 (5 bases). The CDR3 spans 12 residues. Germline V CDR1 and CDR2: SNHLY, FYNNEI. V gave up 8 bases and J gave up 13 bases, with 18 bases separating them. As DNA, the CDR3 is TGTGCCAGCGCTAGGGAGAGGCAGCTCCAGTTCTTC. Translation: CASARERQLQFF.

The V and J genes are TRBV6-5 and TRBJ2-1, with a tentative D call TRBD1 (5 bases). This CDR3 has 14 residues. Germline CDR1 MNHEY, CDR2 SVGAGI. V was trimmed by 6 bases and J by 7 bases, leaving 16 bases between them. The DNA for the CDR3 is TGTGCCAGCAGCTTGGGGCCCATAAGGAATGAGCAGTTCTTC. Translated: CASSLGPIRNEQFF.

J is TRBJ2-7 and V is TRBV21-1; TRBD2 is the table's D call and was not checked against the DNA. TRBV21-1 is described as a pseudogene. The length of the CDR3 is 20 residues. The CDR3 DNA follows: TGTGCCAGCAGCAAAACGGTAGACTCTATTAACTCGGGGTTTTCCTACGAGCAGTACTTC. This sequence encodes CASSKTVDSINSGFSYEQYF.

This clone appeared once. The chain is built from TRBV13 and TRBJ2-1; maybe TRBD2 (6 bases). The CDR3 runs to 17 residues. CDR1 and CDR2 from the germline V gene are PRHDT and FYEKMQ (reference sequence). Deletions cut 3 bases from V and 4 bases from J, with 19 bases between. For the CDR3, the DNA is TGTGCCAGCAGCTTCCTCGGGATTAGCGGCTCTTACAATGAGCAGTTCTTC. As protein: CASSFLGISGSYNEQFF.

The chain combines TRBV2 with TRBJ1-5; tentative D call: TRBD1 (6 bases). Trimming pared 2 bases from V and 1 base from J, leaving 9 bases between. The V gene's germline CDR1 is SNHLY and CDR2 FYNNEI. The CDR3 covers 15 residues. CDR3 region: CASSETGSSNQPQHF. Here the CDR3 DNA reads TGTGCCAGCAGTGAAACAGGGTCAAGCAATCAGCCCCAGCATTTT.

This chain links TRBV23-1 with TRBJ2-7; D is possibly TRBD1 or TRBD2 (5 bases each). TRBV23-1 is noted as an ORF with a role that remains uncertain. CDR3 length: 18 amino acids. Trimming left V 7 bases short and J 0 bases short, with 25 bases between. In DNA form, the CDR3 reads TGCGCCAGCACCCCCCGGGGTAGTAGAGACCAGGGCTCCTACGAGCAGTACTTC. Translation gives CASTPRGSRDQGSYEQYF.

The chain joins TRBV5-1 to TRBJ1-2; D unclear. The V end lost 4 bases, the J end lost 3 bases, and 13 bases lay between the germline ends. CDR1 and CDR2 from the germline V gene are SGHRS and YFSETQ. The CDR3 extends over 14 amino acids. The CDR3 sequence: CASSPAGQDYGYTF. In DNA, the CDR3 is TGCGCCAGCAGCCCGGCTGGGCAAGACTATGGCTACACCTTC.

V gene TRBV5-1 combines with J gene TRBJ2-3, with D uncertain. V gave up 7 bases and J gave up 0 bases, with 15 bases separating them. The germline V gene has CDR1 SGHRS and CDR2 YFSETQ. The length of the CDR3 is 15 residues. CDR3 region: CASYMAVPSTDTQYF. CDR3 nucleotide sequence: TGCGCCAGCTATATGGCAGTTCCTAGCACAGATACGCAGTATTTT.

The chain employs TRBV4-1 and TRBJ1-5, with D perhaps TRBD1 (5 bases). There are 18 residues in the CDR3. Looked up from germline, CDR1 is MGHRA and CDR2 is YSYEKL. V shed 0 bases and J shed 6 bases, with 21 bases lying between them. The CDR3 sequence: CASSQDLVRGDVAQPQHF. The CDR3 DNA sequence: TGCGCCAGCAGCCAAGATCTGGTGAGGGGAGACGTTGCTCAGCCCCAGCATTTT.

CDR3 sequence (DNA): TGTGCCAGCCCGAACACTGAAGCTTTCTTT. It specifies CASPNTEAFF. The rearrangement joins TRBV21-1 to TRBJ1-1. TRBV21-1 is assigned pseudogene status. The CDR3 has 10 amino acids.

The chain couples TRBV18 to TRBJ2-3; D perhaps matches TRBD2 (5 bases). Germline CDR1 and CDR2: KGHSH and LQKENI. This CDR3 contains 16 residues. Trimming removed 6 bases from V and 0 bases from J, with 16 bases in between. The CDR3: CASSPLAGISTDTQYF. DNA of the CDR3: TGTGCCAGCTCCCCTCTAGCCGGGATAAGCACAGATACGCAGTATTTT.

This chain's CDR3 is CASSFGITEAFF. The CDR3 DNA is TGTGCCAGCAGTTTTGGGATCACTGAAGCTTTCTTT. V usage is TRBV28 and J usage is TRBJ1-1; D ambiguous. The CDR3 spans 12 residues. The germline gives CDR1 MDHEN, CDR2 SYDVKM. The germline V and J ends were trimmed by 3 bases and 4 bases, with 6 bases remaining between them.

This sequence joins TRBV11-2 and TRBJ2-7; possibly TRBD2 for D (5 bases). Germline assignment: CDR1 SGHAT and CDR2 FQNNGV. The CDR3 extends over 16 amino acids. V was clipped by 5 bases and J by 3 bases, with 20 bases between them. CDR3: CASSLSVTGTFYEQYF. CDR3 coding DNA: TGTGCCAGCAGCCTTAGCGTAACGGGAACATTCTACGAGCAGTACTTC.

This sequence joins TRBV6-5 and TRBJ2-7; 9 nucleotides match TRBD2. The CDR3 loop spans 14 amino acids. V lost 6 bases, J lost 6 bases, and 9 bases stayed unmatched. CDR1 and CDR2 from the germline V gene are MNHEY and SVGAGI. The CDR3 DNA is TGTGCCAGCAGAAACGGGGGACTAGCCGGCGAGCAGTACTTC. As protein: CASRNGGLAGEQYF.

The rearrangement joins TRBV9 to TRBJ1-1, with 9 bases lining up with TRBD1. The germline V gene has CDR1 SGDLS and CDR2 YYNGEE. V trimming: 4 bases; J trimming: 4 bases; junction bases outside the gene matches: 8. The CDR3 sequence is 15 residues long. The CDR3 spells CASSPRDRAGTEAFF. In DNA, the CDR3 is TGTGCCAGCAGCCCCCGGGACAGGGCGGGCACTGAAGCTTTCTTT.

The chain links TRBV5-6 to TRBJ1-2; TRBD1 is a possible D gene (5 bases). Germline V CDR1 and CDR2: SGHDT, YYEEEE. V dropped 4 bases and J dropped 4 bases, with 17 bases sitting between them. The CDR3 runs to 15 residues. The CDR3 sequence: CASSLIRDGGYGYTF. CDR3 bases: TGTGCCAGCAGCCTAATCCGGGACGGTGGCTATGGCTACACCTTC.

The chain has TRBV10-2 and TRBJ2-5; the D gene is possibly TRBD1 (5 bases). Germline V gene sequence: CDR1 WSHSY, CDR2 SAAADI. The CDR3 has 14 residues. V dropped 6 bases and J dropped 5 bases, with 16 bases sitting between them. As DNA, the CDR3 is TGCGCCAGCAGCCCAGGGTGGGAATTGGAGACCCAGTACTTC. This translates into CASSPGWELETQYF.

The J gene is TRBJ2-1, the V gene TRBV20-1; D is unclear. This CDR3 is 11 amino acids long. From germline, CDR1 is DFQATT and CDR2 SNEGSKA (reference sequence). CDR3 sequence: CSIDRYNEQFF. For the CDR3, the DNA is TGCAGCATCGATAGGTACAATGAGCAGTTCTTC.